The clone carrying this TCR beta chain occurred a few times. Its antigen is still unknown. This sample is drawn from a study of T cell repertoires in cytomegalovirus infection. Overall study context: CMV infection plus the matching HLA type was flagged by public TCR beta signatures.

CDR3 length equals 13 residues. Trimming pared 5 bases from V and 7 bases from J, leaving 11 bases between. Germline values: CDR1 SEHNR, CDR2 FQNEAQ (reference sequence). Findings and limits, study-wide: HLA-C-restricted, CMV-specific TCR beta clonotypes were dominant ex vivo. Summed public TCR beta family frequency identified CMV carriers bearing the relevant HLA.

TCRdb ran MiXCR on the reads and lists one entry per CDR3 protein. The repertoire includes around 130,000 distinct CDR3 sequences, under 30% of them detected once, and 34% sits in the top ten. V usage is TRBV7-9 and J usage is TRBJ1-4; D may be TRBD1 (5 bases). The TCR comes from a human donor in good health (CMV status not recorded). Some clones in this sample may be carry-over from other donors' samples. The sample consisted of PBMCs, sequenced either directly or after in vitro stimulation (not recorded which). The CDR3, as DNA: TGTGCCAGCAGCCGGGGACGTGGTGAAAAACTGTTTTTT. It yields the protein CASSRGRGEKLFF. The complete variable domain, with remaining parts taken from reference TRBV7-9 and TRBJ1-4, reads DTGVSQNPRHKITKRGQNVTFRCDPISEHNRLYWYRQTLGQGPEFLTYFQNEAQLEKSRLLSDRFSAERPKGSFSTLEIQRTEQGDSAMYLCASSRGRGEKLFFGSGTQLSVL.